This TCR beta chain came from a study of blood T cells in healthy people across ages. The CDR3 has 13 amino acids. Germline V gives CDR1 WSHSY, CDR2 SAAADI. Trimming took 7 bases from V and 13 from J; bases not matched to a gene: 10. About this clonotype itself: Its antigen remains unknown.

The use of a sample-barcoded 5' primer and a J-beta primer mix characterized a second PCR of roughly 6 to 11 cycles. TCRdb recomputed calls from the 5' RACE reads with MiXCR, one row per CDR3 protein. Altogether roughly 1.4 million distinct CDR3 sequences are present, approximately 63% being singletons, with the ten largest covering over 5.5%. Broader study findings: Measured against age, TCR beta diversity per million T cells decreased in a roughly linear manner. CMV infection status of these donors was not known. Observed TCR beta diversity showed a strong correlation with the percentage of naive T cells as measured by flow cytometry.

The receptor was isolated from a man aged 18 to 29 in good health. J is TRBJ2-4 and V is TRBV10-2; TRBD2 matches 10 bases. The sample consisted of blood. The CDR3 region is CASKVVLAGEQYF. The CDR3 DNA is TGCGCCAGCAAGGTGGTTCTAGCGGGAGAGCAGTACTTC.